This T cell receptor beta chain was identified in a study of blood T cell repertoires in COVID-19. Sequencing was performed with immunoSEQ multiplex PCR; in TCRdb, only in-frame clones are kept and a portion is missing. The profile covers under 500,000 clones, with about 85% appearing a single time and almost 2% taken by the ten largest. Trimming took 0 bases from V and 4 from J, leaving 12 bases between them. CDR1 SGDLS and CDR2 YYNGEE come from the germline V gene. The CDR3 extends over 15 amino acids. Study members were between roughly 18 and 89 years old and lived in 24 US regions. Grouping used clinical history reported by participants in a survey and questionnaire.

The TCR sequence derives from a woman between 18 and 29 years old with acute COVID-19. The sequenced material came from PBMCs or T cells enriched from blood (not recorded which). V and J are TRBV9 and TRBJ2-3; D perhaps matches TRBD2 (7 bases). As DNA, the CDR3 is TGTGCCAGCAGCGTAGATGGGGGGGCCGCAGATACGCAGTATTTT. Translated, it gives CASSVDGGAADTQYF.